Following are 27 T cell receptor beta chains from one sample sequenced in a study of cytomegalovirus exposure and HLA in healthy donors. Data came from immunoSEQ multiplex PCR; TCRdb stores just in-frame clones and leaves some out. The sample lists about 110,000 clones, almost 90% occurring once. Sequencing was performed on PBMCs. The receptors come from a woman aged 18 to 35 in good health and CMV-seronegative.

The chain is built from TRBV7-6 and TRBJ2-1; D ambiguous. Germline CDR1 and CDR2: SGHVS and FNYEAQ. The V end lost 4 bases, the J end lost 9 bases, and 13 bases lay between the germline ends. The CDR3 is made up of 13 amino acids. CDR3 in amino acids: CASSSDWVGEQFF. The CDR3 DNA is TGTGCCAGCAGCTCCGACTGGGTGGGTGAGCAGTTCTTC.

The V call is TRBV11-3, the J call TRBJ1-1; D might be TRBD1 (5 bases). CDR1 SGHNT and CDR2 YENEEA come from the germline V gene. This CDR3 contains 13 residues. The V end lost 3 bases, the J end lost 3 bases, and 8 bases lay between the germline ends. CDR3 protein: CASSFGQYTEAFF. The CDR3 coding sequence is TGTGCCAGCAGCTTTGGACAATACACTGAAGCTTTCTTT.

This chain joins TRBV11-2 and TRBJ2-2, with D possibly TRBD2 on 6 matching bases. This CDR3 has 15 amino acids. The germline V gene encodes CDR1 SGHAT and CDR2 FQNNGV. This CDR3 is CATRSLMGLTGELFF. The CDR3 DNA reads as TGTGCTACCAGAAGCCTCATGGGACTCACGGGGGAGCTGTTTTTT.

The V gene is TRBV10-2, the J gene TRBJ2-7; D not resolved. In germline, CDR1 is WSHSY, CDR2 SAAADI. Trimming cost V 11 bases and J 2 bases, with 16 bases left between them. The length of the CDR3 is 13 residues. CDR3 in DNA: TGCGCCCCCAAAGCCGATCCTCCCTACGAGCAGTACTTC. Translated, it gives CAPKADPPYEQYF.

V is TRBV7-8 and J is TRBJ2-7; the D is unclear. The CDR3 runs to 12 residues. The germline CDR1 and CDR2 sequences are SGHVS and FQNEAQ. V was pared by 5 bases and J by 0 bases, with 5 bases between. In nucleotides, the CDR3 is TGTGCCAGCAGCGCTAGCTCCTACGAGCAGTACTTC. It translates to CASSASSYEQYF.

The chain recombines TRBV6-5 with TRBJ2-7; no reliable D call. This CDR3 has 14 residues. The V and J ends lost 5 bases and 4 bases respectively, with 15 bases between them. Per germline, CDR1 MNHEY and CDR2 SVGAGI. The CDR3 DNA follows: TGTGCCAGCAGTAATCTCGGGTCGGAGTACGAGCAGTACTTC. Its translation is CASSNLGSEYEQYF.

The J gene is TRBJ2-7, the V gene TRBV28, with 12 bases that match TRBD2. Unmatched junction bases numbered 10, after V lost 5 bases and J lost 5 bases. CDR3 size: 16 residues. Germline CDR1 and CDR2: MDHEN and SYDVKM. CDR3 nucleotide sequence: TGTGCCAGCAGTGTGACTAGCGGGAGTATCGTCCACGAGCAGTACTTC. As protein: CASSVTSGSIVHEQYF.

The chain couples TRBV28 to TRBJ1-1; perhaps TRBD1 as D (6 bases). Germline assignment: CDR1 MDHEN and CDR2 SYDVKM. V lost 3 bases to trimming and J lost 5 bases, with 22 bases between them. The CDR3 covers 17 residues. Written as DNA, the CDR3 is TGTGCCAGCAGTTTGGGGGGGACGCCAGGGGTAGGGACTGAAGCTTTCTTT. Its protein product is CASSLGGTPGVGTEAFF.

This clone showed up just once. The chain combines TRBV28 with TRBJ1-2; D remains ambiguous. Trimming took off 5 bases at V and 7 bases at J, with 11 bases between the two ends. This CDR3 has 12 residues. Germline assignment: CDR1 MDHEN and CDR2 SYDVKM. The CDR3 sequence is CASSRTISGYTF. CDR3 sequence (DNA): TGTGCCAGCAGTCGTACAATCTCTGGCTACACCTTC.

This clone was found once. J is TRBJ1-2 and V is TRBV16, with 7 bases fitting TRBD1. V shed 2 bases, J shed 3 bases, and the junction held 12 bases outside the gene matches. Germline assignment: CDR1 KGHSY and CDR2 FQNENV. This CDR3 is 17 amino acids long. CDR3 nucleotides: TGTGCCAGCAGCCAAACCCTTCACGAGACAGGGCACTATGGCTACACCTTC. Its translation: CASSQTLHETGHYGYTF.

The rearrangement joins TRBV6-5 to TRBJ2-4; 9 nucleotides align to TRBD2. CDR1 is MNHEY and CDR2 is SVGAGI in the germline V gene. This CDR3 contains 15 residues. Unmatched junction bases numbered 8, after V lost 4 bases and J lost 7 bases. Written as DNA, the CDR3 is TGTGCCAGCAGTTTCTCTTTGCGGGGGGGGAACATTCAGTACTTC. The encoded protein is CASSFSLRGGNIQYF.

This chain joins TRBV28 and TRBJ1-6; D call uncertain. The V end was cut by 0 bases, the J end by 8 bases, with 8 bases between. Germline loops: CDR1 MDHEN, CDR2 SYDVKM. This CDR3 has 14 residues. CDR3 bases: TGTGCCAGCAGTTTATGGGGAGGTGATTCACCCCTCCACTTT. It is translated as CASSLWGGDSPLHF.

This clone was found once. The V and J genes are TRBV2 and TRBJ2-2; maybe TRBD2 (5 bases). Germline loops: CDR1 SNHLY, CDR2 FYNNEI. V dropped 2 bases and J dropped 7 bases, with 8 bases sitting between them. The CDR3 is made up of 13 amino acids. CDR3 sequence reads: CASSESRGGELFF. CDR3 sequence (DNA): TGTGCCAGCAGTGAAAGTCGGGGCGGGGAGCTGTTTTTT.

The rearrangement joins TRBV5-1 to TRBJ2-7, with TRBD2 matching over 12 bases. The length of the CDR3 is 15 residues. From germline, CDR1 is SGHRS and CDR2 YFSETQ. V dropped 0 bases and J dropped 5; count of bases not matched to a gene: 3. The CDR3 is CASSLGTSGANEQYF. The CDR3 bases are TGCGCCAGCAGCTTGGGGACTAGCGGGGCGAACGAGCAGTACTTC.

CDR3 loop: CASSSTGNNEQFF. The CDR3 DNA reads TGTGCCAGCAGTTCTACAGGAAACAATGAGCAGTTCTTC. The J gene is TRBJ2-1, the V gene TRBV6-5, with a possible D match to TRBD1 (5 bases). V gave up 4 bases and J gave up 5 bases, with 9 bases separating them. The CDR3 is made up of 13 amino acids. CDR1 is MNHEY and CDR2 is SVGAGI in the germline V gene.

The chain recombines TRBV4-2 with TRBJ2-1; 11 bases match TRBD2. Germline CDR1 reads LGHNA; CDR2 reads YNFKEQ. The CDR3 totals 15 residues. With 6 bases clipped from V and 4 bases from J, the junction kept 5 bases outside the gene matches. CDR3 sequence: CASRPGLAVYNEQFF. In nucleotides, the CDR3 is TGTGCCAGCAGACCGGGACTAGCGGTTTACAATGAGCAGTTCTTC.

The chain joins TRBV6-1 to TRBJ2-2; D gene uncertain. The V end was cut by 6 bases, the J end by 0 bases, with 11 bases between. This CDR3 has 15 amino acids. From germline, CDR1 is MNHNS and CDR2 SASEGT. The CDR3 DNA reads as TGTGCCAGCAGCGCCAGGAACGCGAACACCGGGGAGCTGTTTTTT. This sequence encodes CASSARNANTGELFF.

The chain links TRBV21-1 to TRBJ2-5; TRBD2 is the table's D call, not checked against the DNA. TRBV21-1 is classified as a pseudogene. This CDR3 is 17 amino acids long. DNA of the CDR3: TGTGCCAGCAGCGAAGAGGAGTTTTCCGAAGGCGTGGAGACCCAGTACTTC. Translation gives CASSEEEFSEGVETQYF.

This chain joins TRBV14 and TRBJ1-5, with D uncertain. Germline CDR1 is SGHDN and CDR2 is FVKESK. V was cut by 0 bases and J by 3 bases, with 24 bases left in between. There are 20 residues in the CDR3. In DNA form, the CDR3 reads TGTGCCAGCAGCCAAGATAGGAACCGGAGGGTAGACCCCATCAATCAGCCCCAGCATTTT. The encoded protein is CASSQDRNRRVDPINQPQHF.

The chain's CDR3 is CAISGRQGPHEQYF. Written as DNA, the CDR3 is TGTGCCATCAGTGGTCGACAGGGTCCACACGAGCAGTACTTC. V is TRBV10-3 and J is TRBJ2-7, with 7 bases matching TRBD1. Germline loops: CDR1 ENHRY, CDR2 SYGVKD. V lost 4 bases and J lost 5; bases outside the gene matches: 8. The CDR3 is 14 amino acids.

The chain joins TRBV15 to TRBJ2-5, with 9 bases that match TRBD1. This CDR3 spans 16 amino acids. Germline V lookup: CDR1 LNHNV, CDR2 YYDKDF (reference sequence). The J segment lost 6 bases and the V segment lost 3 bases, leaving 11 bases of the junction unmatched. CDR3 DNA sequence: TGTGCCACCAGCAGGAGCGGGACAGGGAGACGTCAGACCCAGTACTTC. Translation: CATSRSGTGRRQTQYF.

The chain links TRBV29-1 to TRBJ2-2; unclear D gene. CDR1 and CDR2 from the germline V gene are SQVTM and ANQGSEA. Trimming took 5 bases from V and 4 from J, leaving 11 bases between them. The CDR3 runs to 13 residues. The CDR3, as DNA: TGCAGCGTTAAGCTCCCGAGCACCGGGGAGCTGTTTTTT. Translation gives CSVKLPSTGELFF.

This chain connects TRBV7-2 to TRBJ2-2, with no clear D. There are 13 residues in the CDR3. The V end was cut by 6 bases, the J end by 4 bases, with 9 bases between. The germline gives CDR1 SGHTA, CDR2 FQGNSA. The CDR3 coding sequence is TGTGCCAGCAGACGCGTTCGCACCGGGGAGCTGTTTTTT. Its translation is CASRRVRTGELFF.

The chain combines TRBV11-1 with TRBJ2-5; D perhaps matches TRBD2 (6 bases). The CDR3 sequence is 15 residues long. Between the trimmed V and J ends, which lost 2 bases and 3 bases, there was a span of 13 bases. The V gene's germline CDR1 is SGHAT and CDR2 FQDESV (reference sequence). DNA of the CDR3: TGTGCCAGCAGCTTACTCTGGGCTAGCGAAGAGACCCAGTACTTC. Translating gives CASSLLWASEETQYF.

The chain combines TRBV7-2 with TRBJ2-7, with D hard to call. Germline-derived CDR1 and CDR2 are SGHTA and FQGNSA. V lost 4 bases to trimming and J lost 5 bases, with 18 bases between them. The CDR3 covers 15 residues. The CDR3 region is CASSSQTGRPDEQYF. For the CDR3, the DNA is TGTGCCAGCAGCTCCCAGACGGGTCGCCCCGACGAGCAGTACTTC.

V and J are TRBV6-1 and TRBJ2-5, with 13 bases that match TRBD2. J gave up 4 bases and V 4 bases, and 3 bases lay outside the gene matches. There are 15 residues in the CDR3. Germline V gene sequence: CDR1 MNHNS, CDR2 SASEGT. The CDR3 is CASSGGLAGIETQYF. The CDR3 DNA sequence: TGTGCCAGCAGTGGGGGACTAGCGGGGATAGAGACCCAGTACTTC.

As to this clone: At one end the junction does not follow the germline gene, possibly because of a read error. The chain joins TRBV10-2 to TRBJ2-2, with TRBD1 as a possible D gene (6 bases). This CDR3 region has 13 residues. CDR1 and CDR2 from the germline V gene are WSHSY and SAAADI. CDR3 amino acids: CAGSVGATGELFF. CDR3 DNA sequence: TGCGCCGGCAGTGTGGGGGCCACCGGGGAGCTGTTTTTT.